The 8 T cell receptor beta chains below all came from one sample that was sequenced in a study of vaccination effects on CD4 cells after COVID-19. Culture lasted about 11 days before CD4+ T cell isolation. Libraries were prepared by immunoSEQ multiplex PCR; TCRdb keeps only in-frame clonotypes and omits some of them. The profile shows 70,000 to 75,000 clones, approximately 80% of them singletons. Their antigens are not known. The material sequenced was CD4+ T cells from PBMCs cultured without peptide, taken before COVID-19 vaccination. The source is a human donor who received a COVID-19 vaccine.

This clone came up once. The J gene is TRBJ2-7, the V gene TRBV7-8, with D tentatively TRBD1 (6 bases). The CDR3 runs 13 residues. V was shortened by 5 bases and J by 6 bases, with 14 bases between the two germline ends. Germline V lookup: CDR1 SGHVS, CDR2 FQNEAQ. The CDR3 bases are TGTGCCAGCAGCCCTGAACAGGGATTCGAGCAGTACGTC. Translating it yields CASSPEQGFEQYV.

The chain couples TRBV30 to TRBJ1-2; TRBD1 matches at 11 bases. The CDR3 covers 15 residues. Germline V CDR1 and CDR2: GTSNPN, SVGIG (reference sequence). V was clipped by 3 bases and J by 2 bases; unmatched bases: 5. The CDR3 DNA reads as TGTGCCTGGAGGGGGAGGACAGGGGGCAACTATGGCTACACCTTC. Translation gives CAWRGRTGGNYGYTF.

The gene calls are TRBV5-1 and TRBJ2-5; TRBD2 matches at 11 bases. Unmatched junction bases numbered 16, after V lost 4 bases and J lost 2 bases. The germline gives CDR1 SGHRS, CDR2 YFSETQ. The CDR3 covers 19 residues. This CDR3 is CASSAKHAGTSGTQETQYF. CDR3 in DNA: TGCGCCAGCAGCGCGAAACATGCCGGGACTAGCGGAACTCAAGAGACCCAGTACTTC.

This chain uses TRBV7-9 with TRBJ2-3; no reliable D call. Trimming removed 2 bases from V and 2 bases from J, with 8 bases in between. The CDR3 is 14 amino acids. CDR1 and CDR2 from the germline V gene are SEHNR and FQNEAQ (reference sequence). In DNA, the CDR3 is TGTGCCAGCAGCTTATCCATTCCCACAGATACGCAGTATTTT. Protein: CASSLSIPTDTQYF.

The rearrangement uses TRBV3-1 (or the pseudogene TRBV3-2) and TRBJ1-3; 9 bases map to TRBD1. The germline gives CDR1 LGHDT, CDR2 YNNKEL (reference sequence). This CDR3 is built from 16 residues. The trim removed 1 base at V and 4 bases at J, leaving 5 bases unmatched. CDR3 region: CASSQGGTGIGNTIYF. The DNA for the CDR3 is TGTGCCAGCAGCCAAGGCGGGACAGGGATCGGAAACACCATATATTTT.

This CDR3 is CASGVLDTQYF. CDR3 bases: TGTGCTAGTGGTGTTCTGGATACGCAGTATTTT. This chain joins TRBV12-5 and TRBJ2-3; no reliable D call. V was pared by 5 bases and J by 6 bases, with 6 bases between. In germline, CDR1 is LGHNT, CDR2 FRNRAP. This CDR3 has 11 amino acids.

In this sample, this clone turned up once. The chain carries TRBV6-5 and TRBJ2-7, with 10 bases that match TRBD1. The germline gives CDR1 MNHEY, CDR2 SVGAGI. J lost 2 bases, V lost 6 bases, and 1 base had no gene match. The CDR3 is 13 residues long. The CDR3 here is CASRGTGAYEQYV. CDR3 DNA: TGTGCCAGCAGGGGGACAGGGGCCTACGAGCAGTACGTC.

The chain uses TRBV19 and TRBJ1-3; 7 bases fit TRBD1. J was trimmed by 2 bases and V by 9 bases; bases with no gene match: 7. The CDR3 length is 14 residues. Per the germline V gene, CDR1 is LNHDA and CDR2 is SQIVND (reference sequence). CDR3 nucleotide sequence: TGTGCCAGCAAAGGGACAGCTGCTGGAAACACCATATATTTT. This codes for CASKGTAAGNTIYF.